These 30 T cell receptor beta chains were sequenced from one sample in a study of cytomegalovirus exposure and HLA in healthy donors. The study ran its PCR with 60 Vbeta and 13 Jbeta primers. Method: immunoSEQ multiplex PCR; TCRdb's copy keeps in-frame clones and lacks some. The sample shows roughly 200,000 clones, 86% of them seen only once. The sequenced material came from PBMCs. These receptors were collected from a woman aged 25 to 39 in good health and CMV-seronegative.

The rearrangement links TRBV7-2 to TRBJ1-1; no firm D call. The germline gives CDR1 SGHTA, CDR2 FQGNSA. The V and J ends lost 6 bases and 4 bases respectively, with 18 bases between them. This CDR3 region has 15 residues. The chain's CDR3 is CASRPPGNRGTEAFF. In DNA form, the CDR3 reads TGTGCCAGCAGGCCCCCCGGGAACCGTGGCACTGAAGCTTTCTTT.

The chain employs TRBV2 and TRBJ2-5; maybe TRBD1 (5 bases). This CDR3 region has 12 residues. The germline CDR1 and CDR2 sequences are SNHLY and FYNNEI. V lost 8 bases to trimming and J lost 4 bases, with 11 bases between them. CDR3 loop: CASGDQGETQYF. The CDR3 DNA sequence: TGTGCCAGCGGAGACCAGGGAGAGACCCAGTACTTC.

The chain combines TRBV5-1 with TRBJ1-4; TRBD1 matches 7 bases. V lost 4 bases to trimming and J lost 3 bases; unmatched junction nucleotides: 6. Germline V CDR1 and CDR2: SGHRS, YFSETQ. The CDR3 is made up of 15 amino acids. As DNA, the CDR3 is TGCGCCAGCAGCGTCCAGGGACAGCCTAATGAAAAACTGTTTTTT. This translates into CASSVQGQPNEKLFF.

The chain joins TRBV28 to TRBJ1-2, with D uncertain. The V end lost 7 bases, the J end lost 4 bases, and 16 bases lay between the germline ends. This CDR3 contains 14 residues. Germline lookup yields CDR1 MDHEN and CDR2 SYDVKM. CDR3 nucleotides: TGTGCCAGCACTGTGGCCCCATCTAGCTATGGCTACACCTTC. Its translation: CASTVAPSSYGYTF.

The genes are TRBV6-1 and TRBJ1-1; 9 bases match TRBD1. The CDR3 contains 13 residues. In germline, CDR1 is MNHNS, CDR2 SASEGT. V trimming: 1 base; J trimming: 7 bases; junction bases outside the gene matches: 1. The chain's CDR3 is CASSEGGQGEAFF. For the CDR3, the DNA is TGTGCCAGCAGTGAAGGGGGACAGGGTGAAGCTTTCTTT.

The gene calls are TRBV2 and TRBJ2-5, with 10 positions matching TRBD1. This CDR3 spans 15 amino acids. The ends lost 1 base at V and 6 bases at J; junction bases unmatched: 5. Germline-derived CDR1 and CDR2 are SNHLY and FYNNEI. The CDR3 here is CASSEETGGGKTQYF. As DNA, the CDR3 is TGTGCCAGCAGTGAAGAGACAGGGGGCGGTAAGACCCAGTACTTC.

V usage is TRBV9 and J usage is TRBJ2-5, with TRBD1 matching over 8 bases. From germline, CDR1 is SGDLS and CDR2 YYNGEE. With 5 bases clipped from V and 4 bases from J, the junction kept 7 bases outside the gene matches. This CDR3 has 14 amino acids. CDR3 amino acids: CASSRQGTGETQYF. As DNA, the CDR3 is TGTGCCAGCAGTCGACAGGGGACGGGAGAGACCCAGTACTTC. The full variable domain, completed using reference TRBV9 and TRBJ2-5, is DSGVTQTPKHLITATGQRVTLRCSPRSGDLSVYWYQQSLDQGLQFLIQYYNGEERAKGNILERFSAQQFPDLHSELNLSSLELGDSALYFCASSRQGTGETQYFGPGTRLLVL.

The chain has TRBV27 and TRBJ1-5, with unresolved D. CDR3 size: 13 residues. Trimming took off 5 bases at V and 0 bases at J, with 5 bases between the two ends. Germline V CDR1 and CDR2: MNHEY, SMNVEV (reference sequence). CDR3 DNA: TGTGCCAGCAGTCGAGATAGCAATCAGCCCCAGCATTTT. Its translation is CASSRDSNQPQHF.

This clone was recorded once. The chain recombines TRBV6-5 with TRBJ1-5, with D possibly matching TRBD1 (6 bases). The length of the CDR3 is 16 residues. CDR1 is MNHEY and CDR2 is SVGAGI in the germline V gene. V lost 0 bases to trimming and J lost 6 bases, with 15 bases between them. The CDR3 reads CASSYSRPRGGQPQHF. The CDR3 DNA is TGTGCCAGCAGTTACTCGCGGCCGAGGGGGGGTCAGCCCCAGCATTTT.

The gene calls are TRBV29-1 and TRBJ1-1; 10 bases are shared with TRBD1. The CDR3 totals 12 residues. V lost 6 bases and J lost 5; bases outside the gene matches: 3. CDR1 and CDR2 from the germline V gene are SQVTM and ANQGSEA. The CDR3 bases are TGCAGCGTGACAGGGGGCGGAACTGAAGCTTTCTTT. It yields the protein CSVTGGGTEAFF.

The rearrangement uses TRBV30 and TRBJ1-6; TRBD1 aligns across 7 bases. Germline assignment: CDR1 GTSNPN and CDR2 SVGIG (reference sequence). This CDR3 has 14 amino acids. The V gene end was trimmed by 1 base and the J gene end by 10 bases; junction bases not matched to a gene: 7. Here the CDR3 reads CAWSATGYGSPLHF. The CDR3 DNA is TGTGCCTGGAGTGCGACAGGGTATGGCTCACCCCTCCACTTT. The full variable domain, rest sourced from reference TRBV30 and TRBJ1-6, is SQTIHQWPATLVQPVGSPLSLECTVEGTSNPNLYWYRQAAGRGLQLLFYSVGIGQISSEVPQNLSASRPQDRQFILSSKKLLLSDSGFYLCAWSATGYGSPLHFGNGTRLTVT.

The chain couples TRBV7-2 to TRBJ2-5; D might be TRBD2 (8 bases). Trimming pared 3 bases from V and 4 bases from J, leaving 18 bases between. CDR3 length: 16 amino acids. The germline V gene encodes CDR1 SGHTA and CDR2 FQGNSA. The CDR3 DNA is TGTGCCAGCAGCTTCGGGAGGGGGCTTGTAAGAGAGACCCAGTACTTC. This gives the protein CASSFGRGLVRETQYF.

The J gene is TRBJ2-5, the V gene TRBV5-1; D might be TRBD1 (5 bases). The germline CDR1 and CDR2 sequences are SGHRS and YFSETQ. Trimming removed 1 base from V and 5 bases from J, with 9 bases in between. This CDR3 is built from 13 residues. Written as DNA, the CDR3 is TGCGCCAGCAGCTTGTGGCCAGGGGAGACCCAGTACTTC. Its translation is CASSLWPGETQYF. Full variable domain (outside the CDR3, taken from reference TRBV5-1 and TRBJ2-5): KAGVTQTPRYLIKTRGQQVTLSCSPISGHRSVSWYQQTPGQGLQFLFEYFSETQRNKGNFPGRFSGRQFSNSRSEMNVSTLELGDSALYLCASSLWPGETQYFGPGTRLLVL.

The chain joins TRBV6-1 to TRBJ2-1, with D perhaps TRBD2 (5 bases). The V and J ends lost 4 bases and 3 bases respectively, with 7 bases between them. This CDR3 comprises 13 residues. The V gene's germline CDR1 is MNHNS and CDR2 SASEGT. CDR3 sequence reads: CASSGTFYNEQFF. The CDR3, as DNA: TGTGCCAGCAGTGGGACTTTCTACAATGAGCAGTTCTTC.

The chain recombines TRBV29-1 with TRBJ2-7; D may be TRBD1 (6 bases). The CDR3 consists of 13 residues. V gave up 4 bases and J gave up 6 bases, with 16 bases separating them. Germline V gene lookup returns CDR1 SQVTM and CDR2 ANQGSEA. The chain's CDR3 is CSVGGTGFGEQYF. CDR3 nucleotide sequence: TGCAGCGTTGGGGGAACAGGGTTTGGCGAGCAGTACTTC.

V usage is TRBV4-2 and J usage is TRBJ1-1; D is perhaps TRBD1 (5 bases). V was shortened by 0 bases and J by 3 bases, with 14 bases between the two germline ends. Germline assignment: CDR1 LGHNA and CDR2 YNFKEQ. The CDR3 is 16 residues long. The CDR3 DNA reads as TGTGCCAGCAGCCAAGATCCTGCGGGGGATCACACTGAAGCTTTCTTT. Amino acid sequence: CASSQDPAGDHTEAFF.

V is TRBV29-1 and J is TRBJ2-5; 8 bases line up with TRBD1. V dropped 4 bases and J dropped 1; count of bases not matched to a gene: 5. The germline CDR1 and CDR2 sequences are SQVTM and ANQGSEA. This CDR3 contains 14 residues. The CDR3 sequence: CSVGVGTGQETQYF. CDR3 nucleotide sequence: TGCAGCGTTGGCGTGGGGACAGGCCAAGAGACCCAGTACTTC.

This chain joins TRBV11-2 and TRBJ2-7; tentative D call: TRBD2 (5 bases). The V and J ends lost 5 bases and 4 bases respectively, with 21 bases between them. This CDR3 spans 16 amino acids. In germline, CDR1 is SGHAT, CDR2 FQNNGV. Here the CDR3 DNA reads TGTGCCAGCAGCCCCGTAGGGCGGGTTGGTGGGTACGAGCAGTACTTC. It encodes CASSPVGRVGGYEQYF.

The chain has TRBV5-1 and TRBJ1-4, with a tentative D call TRBD1 (5 bases). CDR3 size: 16 residues. V dropped 4 bases and J dropped 0 bases, with 13 bases sitting between them. Germline V gives CDR1 SGHRS, CDR2 YFSETQ. This chain's CDR3 is CASSRGNLATNEKLFF. The CDR3 region has the DNA TGCGCCAGCAGCCGGGGGAATTTGGCAACTAATGAAAAACTGTTTTTT.

This chain connects TRBV5-1 to TRBJ1-1, with 8 bases identical to TRBD1. The CDR3 length is 16 residues. Germline trimming cut 0 bases from V and 5 bases from J; bases unmatched to any gene: 9. Germline CDR1 and CDR2: SGHRS and YFSETQ. In DNA form, the CDR3 reads TGCGCCAGCAGCTTGGGAGTCAGGACAGGGAGGACTGAAGCTTTCTTT. Translation gives CASSLGVRTGRTEAFF.

The CDR3 is CASRGAGVVADTQYF. The CDR3 region has the DNA TGTGCCAGCAGGGGAGCGGGAGTGGTAGCAGATACGCAGTATTTT. The rearrangement joins TRBV27 to TRBJ2-3; 8 nucleotides line up with TRBD2. With 6 bases clipped from V and 4 bases from J, the junction kept 9 bases outside the gene matches. The CDR3 has 15 amino acids. Per germline, CDR1 MNHEY and CDR2 SMNVEV (reference sequence).

In this sample, this clone turned up a few times. As DNA, the CDR3 is TGTGCCAGCGGGGGCAGGGGGGCTAACTATGGCTACACCTTC. It encodes CASGGRGANYGYTF. The V gene is TRBV6-6, the J gene TRBJ1-2; 7 nucleotides match TRBD1. Unmatched junction bases numbered 6, after V lost 8 bases and J lost 0 bases. The CDR3 covers 14 residues. CDR1 and CDR2 (germline): MNHNY, SVGAGI (reference sequence).

This clone turned up a few times. CDR3: CASRPRVETQYF. As DNA, the CDR3 is TGTGCCAGCAGACCCAGGGTAGAGACCCAGTACTTC. The chain joins TRBV28 to TRBJ2-5; D is perhaps TRBD1 (5 bases). Per the germline V gene, CDR1 is MDHEN and CDR2 is SYDVKM. With 6 bases removed from V and 4 bases from J, the gap between germline ends came to 9 bases. The CDR3 has 12 amino acids.

In nucleotides, the CDR3 is TGTGCCAGCAGCTCCCTGCCAGGGTCGGGTGAAAAACTGTTTTTT. It encodes CASSSLPGSGEKLFF. The V and J genes are TRBV7-8 and TRBJ1-4; tentatively, D is TRBD1 (5 bases). CDR1 and CDR2 from the germline V gene are SGHVS and FQNEAQ. With 4 bases removed from V and 7 bases from J, the gap between germline ends came to 16 bases. CDR3 length equals 15 residues.

This chain joins TRBV7-3 and TRBJ2-5, with D perhaps TRBD1 (6 bases). Gene TRBJ2-7 matches the end of the DNA better, so the J call may be wrong. Per the germline V gene, CDR1 is SGHTA and CDR2 is FQGTGA. The CDR3 sequence is 14 residues long. The CDR3 DNA follows: TGTGCCAGCAGCTTAACAGGGGGTTCAGGCGAGCAGTACTTC. This codes for CASSLTGGSGEQYF.

The J gene is TRBJ2-7, the V gene TRBV28; TRBD1 matches 7 bases. J gave up 7 bases and V 3 bases, and 6 bases lay outside the gene matches. From germline, CDR1 is MDHEN and CDR2 SYDVKM. The length of the CDR3 is 13 residues. CDR3 coding DNA: TGTGCCAGCAGTTTCATACCCAGGGGGGAGCAGTACTTC. It is translated as CASSFIPRGEQYF.

J is TRBJ1-2 and V is TRBV6-1, with D perhaps TRBD1 (6 bases). From germline, CDR1 is MNHNS and CDR2 SASEGT. The CDR3 loop spans 12 amino acids. The V and J ends lost 6 bases and 5 bases respectively, with 10 bases between them. CDR3 loop: CASSNTGYGYTF. In nucleotides, the CDR3 is TGTGCCAGCAGCAATACAGGGTATGGCTACACCTTC.

The V call is TRBV28, the J call TRBJ2-5, with a tentative D call TRBD1 (6 bases). This CDR3 has 13 residues. The V gene's germline CDR1 is MDHEN and CDR2 SYDVKM. The V gene lost 11 bases and the J gene lost 4 bases, with 17 bases spanning the gap. The CDR3 is CAGRHIGGETQYF. The CDR3, as DNA: TGTGCCGGACGGCACATAGGGGGAGAGACCCAGTACTTC.

The rearrangement links TRBV9 to TRBJ2-1; 7 positions match TRBD2. The CDR3 extends over 14 amino acids. Germline V gives CDR1 SGDLS, CDR2 YYNGEE. With V trimmed by 4 bases and J by 8 bases, 9 bases remained unmatched. The CDR3 is CASSPLVGRDEQFF. Written as DNA, the CDR3 is TGTGCCAGCAGCCCACTCGTGGGGAGGGATGAGCAGTTCTTC.

V and J are TRBV6-5 and TRBJ1-2, with D uncertain. V was trimmed by 6 bases and J by 6 bases, leaving 14 bases between them. CDR1 is MNHEY and CDR2 is SVGAGI in the germline V gene. This CDR3 spans 13 amino acids. This CDR3 reads CASSFTREDGYTF. The CDR3 region has the DNA TGTGCCAGCAGCTTTACAAGGGAGGATGGCTACACCTTC.